The following is a TCR beta chain sequence with its context. Which antigen it targets is not known. Base qualities are missing; no much larger clone stands one base away. Receptor libraries were prepared by the immunoSEQ multiplex PCR assay. The paper's data handling went like this. A statistical classification framework was built for diagnosing cytomegalovirus status from the catalog of TCR beta chain sequences. The clones in this table, taken by TCRdb from immuneACCESS, are in-frame only. Not every clone is retained; where verified, under half of the shortfall comes from an unresolved V gene, and the cause of the rest is unknown. The V and J calls and clone size were taken over from that table, and D and trimming were inferred from the DNA. The sample records over 110,000 clones, 70% to 90% of which are singletons. The ten most abundant clones make up roughly 10% of the sample. These data come from a study of cytomegalovirus exposure and HLA in healthy donors (dated by TCRdb to the late 2010s). A note on the overall study: According to a later analysis, the approximately 120 validation repertoires were produced on the same platform as the roughly 700 repertoires of the first cohort. The aim of the study was to test whether cataloging public T cell receptors could identify signatures of past pathogen exposure. In addition to the first cohort of around 670 subjects, a separate validation cohort of approximately 120 different subjects was used. To predict cytomegalovirus infection status, the study brought together high-throughput TCR immunosequencing, statistical association of individual TCRs with disease status, and machine learning.

The donors were included in the validation cohort of approximately 130 subjects, a group kept apart from the roughly 690-subject first cohort. Study-wide conclusions, independent of this receptor: In the study, approximately 160 TCR beta chains were listed as associated with cytomegalovirus. Most TCR sequences were seen in very few donors, while some public TCRs were found in many individuals. The classifier was reported to diagnose cytomegalovirus status with high specificity and sensitivity in both the original and validation cohorts. The authors suggested that the approach could potentially be extended to other disease states and immunological phenotypes. A few of the identified cytomegalovirus-associated TCR beta chains were confirmed in vitro to be specific for cytomegalovirus antigens. Subsequent analysis determined that TCRs grouped into clusters in the first cohort also showed a tendency toward co-occurrence across the 130 or so validation repertoires, and roughly 95% of cluster scores exceeded 0. A later analysis had no HLA typing for the validation cohort, so co-occurrence there was scored across all 110 or so repertoires.

Sequencing was performed on PBMCs. The TCR comes from a young man in good health and CMV-seropositive.

The nucleotide sequence reads as follows: TGTGCCAGCAGCCCCCTAGCCCTCTCCTACGAGCAGTACTTC. Its protein is CASSPLALSYEQYF. This chain is built from TRBV11-3 and TRBJ2-7; D gene: possibly TRBD2, on 5 matching bases. CDR1 and CDR2 were assigned from the germline V gene as SGHNT and YENEEA. From the cysteine up to the phenylalanine, the CDR3 has a length of 14 residues. The DNA shown is the 42-base CDR3, in frame from base 1. At the junction V is shortened by 5 bases and J by 0 bases, with 11 bases in between.